The entry below gives a single T cell receptor beta chain sequence along with its context. Its antigen is currently unknown. CDR1 SEHNR and CDR2 FQNEAQ come from the germline V gene (reference sequence). The CDR3 runs to 14 residues. With 3 bases removed from V and 5 bases from J, the gap between germline ends came to 11 bases. This sample stems from a study of tissue T cells after allogeneic stem cell transplantation. Study context: Graft-versus-host disease patients received grafts, several unmodified and three CD34-selected to deplete T cells. Smaller viable blood or marrow samples skipped sorting for direct DNA extraction.

Data came from immunoSEQ multiplex PCR; TCRdb stores just in-frame clones and leaves some out. Here the sample spans about 43,000 clones, 92% being singletons. General study points: Motif-based clustering found tissue-specific repertoire signatures shared across patients, though few clones were shared.

The sequence came from a woman aged 40-75 years who later had graft-versus-host disease after an allogeneic stem cell transplant. V is TRBV7-9 and J is TRBJ2-1; D gene ambiguous. The source material was blood, sampled before transplantation. The CDR3: CASSFTTLNNEQFF. Here the CDR3 DNA reads TGTGCCAGCAGCTTTACTACGCTGAACAATGAGCAGTTCTTC.